These 15 T cell receptor beta chains were all obtained from the same sample, sequenced in a study of chemoradiotherapy in HPV16-positive cancers. Repertoires were generated with immunoSEQ multiplex PCR, while TCRdb's copy carries only in-frame clones and drops some. The data hold 12,000 or so clones, with around 89% observed a single time. Sequenced material: blood, taken from a patient who underwent chemoradiotherapy. Receptors originate from a human donor with HPV-associated anogenital cancer.

In this sample, this clone turned up once. The chain has TRBV5-1 and TRBJ1-5; 11 bases align to TRBD1. CDR3 length: 18 residues. Per the germline V gene, CDR1 is SGHRS and CDR2 is YFSETQ. V lost 2 bases and J lost 4; bases outside the gene matches: 11. CDR3 DNA: TGCGCCAGCAGCTTCCCGGGACAGGGGGTCACGACAAATCAGCCCCAGCATTTT. Translated: CASSFPGQGVTTNQPQHF.

The CDR3 bases are TGTGCCAGCTCGGCTAGGGGACCCACCTACGAGCAGTACTTC. Encoded protein: CASSARGPTYEQYF. The genes are TRBV11-2 and TRBJ2-7; D possibly uses TRBD1 or TRBD2 (5 bases each). Germline CDR1 is SGHAT and CDR2 is FQNNGV. The V end was cut by 8 bases, the J end by 2 bases, with 16 bases between. The length of the CDR3 is 14 residues.

This chain connects TRBV5-1 to TRBJ1-1, with 8 bases fitting TRBD1. CDR1 is SGHRS, CDR2 YFSETQ, per germline. The CDR3 has 19 amino acids. The trim removed 3 bases at V and 0 bases at J, leaving 16 bases unmatched. The CDR3 region has the DNA TGCGCCAGCAGCTCGGACATTACGGACAGGGCCGCAATGAACACTGAAGCTTTCTTT. It codes for CASSSDITDRAAMNTEAFF.

The chain combines TRBV4-3 with TRBJ2-3; perhaps D is TRBD1 or TRBD2 (6 bases each). This CDR3 is 17 amino acids long. The V and J ends lost 0 bases and 1 base respectively, with 14 bases between them. CDR1 is LGHNA, CDR2 YSLEER, per germline. CDR3 sequence reads: CASSQDLGGRGTDTQYF. CDR3 sequence (DNA): TGCGCCAGCAGCCAAGACCTGGGGGGCCGGGGCACAGATACGCAGTATTTT.

This clone has a single count. The rearrangement links TRBV4-2 to TRBJ1-6; D is ambiguous. The CDR3 covers 16 residues. The V gene's germline CDR1 is LGHNA and CDR2 YNFKEQ. Trimming removed 0 bases from V and 3 bases from J, with 9 bases in between. This CDR3 is CASSQEDGGYNSPLHF. CDR3 coding DNA: TGTGCCAGCAGCCAAGAGGACGGTGGCTATAATTCACCCCTCCACTTT.

The chain couples TRBV5-8 to TRBJ2-3, with no clear D. Trimming left V 3 bases short and J 7 bases short, with 6 bases between. Germline V gene data show CDR1 as SGHTS and CDR2 as YDEGEE. The CDR3 length is 11 residues. CDR3 region: CASSSPYTQYF. DNA for the CDR3: TGTGCCAGCAGCTCACCATATACGCAGTATTTT.

By sample fraction, this clone is large. The gene calls are TRBV19 and TRBJ2-1, with D hard to call. The ends were cut back, 0 bases at V and 15 bases at J, with 15 bases in the middle. CDR1 and CDR2 from the germline V gene are LNHDA and SQIVND (reference sequence). The CDR3 consists of 13 residues. CDR3 DNA sequence: TGTGCCAGTAGTATAGATCAGTCCCGCGAAACGTTCTTC. It codes for CASSIDQSRETFF.

The J gene is TRBJ2-3, the V gene TRBV5-5; D is unclear. CDR1 SGHKS and CDR2 YYEKEE come from the germline V gene (reference sequence). The CDR3 is 18 amino acids. V gave up 2 bases and J gave up 3 bases, with 22 bases separating them. This CDR3 is CASSLKTTIKLETDTQYF. CDR3 nucleotide sequence: TGTGCCAGCAGCTTAAAGACAACAATAAAGCTAGAAACAGATACGCAGTATTTT.

The chain links TRBV5-4 to TRBJ2-2; D gene uncertain. This CDR3 comprises 14 residues. The V end was cut by 0 bases, the J end by 7 bases, with 10 bases between. The V gene's germline CDR1 is SGHNT and CDR2 YYREEE (reference sequence). CDR3: CASSLDLVFGELFF. Written as DNA, the CDR3 is TGTGCCAGCAGCTTGGACTTGGTTTTCGGGGAGCTGTTTTTT. The full variable domain, its missing parts supplied by reference TRBV5-4 and TRBJ2-2, is ETGVTQSPTHLIKTRGQQVTLRCSSQSGHNTVSWYQQALGQGPQFIFQYYREEENGRGNFPPRFSGLQFPNYSSELNVNALELDDSALYLCASSLDLVFGELFFGEGSRLTVL.

The rearrangement joins TRBV6-5 to TRBJ1-5; D is uncertain. CDR1 is MNHEY, CDR2 SVGAGI, per germline. Trimming took 0 bases from V and 7 from J, leaving 7 bases between them. The CDR3 contains 13 residues. The CDR3 DNA reads TGTGCCAGCAGTTACTCGGTGGGACAGCCCCAGCATTTT. As protein: CASSYSVGQPQHF.

The chain combines TRBV7-2 with TRBJ2-5; 7 nucleotides match TRBD1. The J segment lost 4 bases and the V segment lost 5 bases, leaving 4 bases of the junction unmatched. CDR3 length: 13 residues. Germline lookup yields CDR1 SGHTA and CDR2 FQGNSA. CDR3 residues: CASSRRQGETQYF. The CDR3 DNA reads TGTGCCAGCAGCCGGAGACAGGGAGAGACCCAGTACTTC.

V is TRBV30 and J is TRBJ1-2, with TRBD1 identical over 8 bases. CDR1 is GTSNPN, CDR2 SVGIG, per germline (reference sequence). V gave up 5 bases and J gave up 4 bases; unmatched junction bases: 6. The CDR3 length is 13 residues. CDR3 coding DNA: TGTGCCTGGGGACGGGACAGGCCCTATGGCTACACCTTC. This encodes CAWGRDRPYGYTF.

The chain has TRBV18 and TRBJ1-2; TRBD1 is a possible D gene (5 bases). The CDR3 loop spans 16 amino acids. Germline V CDR1 and CDR2: KGHSH, LQKENI. V dropped 0 bases and J dropped 5 bases, with 16 bases sitting between them. The CDR3 spells CASSPPRGGQRYGYTF. The CDR3 DNA is TGTGCCAGCTCACCACCGAGGGGAGGCCAGAGGTATGGCTACACCTTC.

The V call is TRBV6-6, the J call TRBJ1-2, with D hard to call. CDR1 is MNHNY, CDR2 SVGAGI, per germline (reference sequence). V was cut by 0 bases and J by 8 bases, with 4 bases left in between. CDR3 length: 11 residues. The CDR3 loop is CASSYSTGYTF. The CDR3 DNA reads TGTGCCAGCAGTTACTCGACAGGCTACACCTTC.

The chain carries TRBV11-2 and TRBJ1-2; D remains ambiguous. This CDR3 comprises 14 residues. Trimming removed 4 bases at V and 7 bases at J, with 16 bases between. CDR1 and CDR2 (germline): SGHAT, FQNNGV. CDR3 sequence (DNA): TGTGCCAGCAGCTCCATCGGACGGAGCCTTGGCTACACCTTC. Translation gives CASSSIGRSLGYTF.